This is a list of T cell receptor beta chains from one sample in a study of human thymus T cells. Clones were read by immunoSEQ multiplex PCR, and TCRdb kept only the in-frame ones, dropping some. The table lists about 60,000 clones, around 94% of them singletons, with approximately 6% in the top ten. Sequenced: blood. The receptors derive from a boy younger than two with a congenital heart defect but otherwise immunologically healthy. Each CDR3 is given with its conserved first and last residue. The D gene is left open where the match is weak. Clone size is not always given. Where it is, it says once, few, many or a class for expanded clones.

V gene: TRBV5-6
CDR3 length: 16
J gene: TRBJ2-5
D gene: .
clone size: once
CDR3 DNA: TGTGCCAGCAGCTTGTTCTGGACCCCTAAGGGAGAGACCCAGTACTTC
CDR3 protein: CASSLFWTPKGETQYF

V gene: TRBV7-2
CDR3 length: 13
J gene: TRBJ2-7
D gene: .
clone size: .
CDR3 DNA: TGTGCCAGCAGCTTAGCGGGGGGTCACGAGCAGTACTTC
CDR3 protein: CASSLAGGHEQYF

V gene: TRBV28
CDR3 length: 17
J gene: TRBJ2-7
D gene: TRBD2
clone size: .
CDR3 DNA: TGTGCCAGCACCCTGGGAGCGGGAGGGCCGTCTATCGACGAGCAGTACTTC
CDR3 protein: CASTLGAGGPSIDEQYF

V gene: TRBV7-9
CDR3 length: 14
J gene: TRBJ1-1
D gene: .
clone size: .
CDR3 DNA: TGTGCCAGCAGCTTAGGGACTATGAACACTGAAGCTTTCTTT
CDR3 protein: CASSLGTMNTEAFF

V gene: TRBV28
CDR3 length: 16
J gene: TRBJ2-7
D gene: .
clone size: .
CDR3 DNA: TGTGCCAGCAGTTTCGAAGGGCCATCCCTCTTCTACGAGCAGTACTTC
CDR3 protein: CASSFEGPSLFYEQYF

V gene: TRBV5-4
CDR3 length: 15
J gene: TRBJ2-7
D gene: TRBD2
clone size: .
CDR3 DNA: TGTGCCAGCAGCTTGGGAAGCGGGAGGGTTAACGAGCAGTACTTC
CDR3 protein: CASSLGSGRVNEQYF

V gene: TRBV6-5
CDR3 length: 14
J gene: TRBJ2-7
D gene: .
clone size: .
CDR3 DNA: TGTGCCAGCAGGGGGACTGACGGGGGCCACGAGCAGTACTTC
CDR3 protein: CASRGTDGGHEQYF

V gene: TRBV10-2
CDR3 length: 16
J gene: TRBJ2-5
D gene: TRBD2
clone size: .
CDR3 DNA: TGCGCCAGCAGTCAACTAGCGGGAGGGTACCAAGAGACCCAGTACTTC
CDR3 protein: CASSQLAGGYQETQYF

V gene: TRBV2
CDR3 length: 15
J gene: TRBJ1-5
D gene: TRBD1
clone size: .
CDR3 DNA: TGTGCCAGCAGGGAACAGGGGGCGCGGAATCAGCCCCAGCATTTT
CDR3 protein: CASREQGARNQPQHF

V gene: TRBV30
CDR3 length: 12
J gene: TRBJ2-7
D gene: TRBD2
clone size: .
CDR3 DNA: TGTGCCTGGAGTCGGACTAGCGGTGAGCAGTACTTC
CDR3 protein: CAWSRTSGEQYF

V gene: TRBV28
CDR3 length: 14
J gene: TRBJ1-1
D gene: .
clone size: few
CDR3 DNA: TGTGCCAGCAGTTTATTTCGGGAGGGGGCTGAAGCTTTCTTT
CDR3 protein: CASSLFREGAEAFF

V gene: TRBV5-5
CDR3 length: 17
J gene: TRBJ1-2
D gene: .
clone size: .
CDR3 DNA: TGTGCCAGCAGCTTGGAGGTCTGGGTGCATACGTACGATGGCTACACCTTC
CDR3 protein: CASSLEVWVHTYDGYTF

V gene: TRBV25-1
CDR3 length: 11
J gene: TRBJ2-1
D gene: .
clone size: .
CDR3 DNA: TGTGCCAGCAGCATACAGGGCGAGCAGTTCTTC
CDR3 protein: CASSIQGEQFF

V gene: TRBV6-5
CDR3 length: 15
J gene: TRBJ2-3
D gene: .
clone size: .
CDR3 DNA: TGTGCCAGCAGTTACGGGCGGGGAAGCACAGATACGCAGTATTTT
CDR3 protein: CASSYGRGSTDTQYF

V gene: TRBV11-2
CDR3 length: 15
J gene: TRBJ1-2
D gene: .
clone size: .
CDR3 DNA: TGTGCCAGCAGCTTCTCCCGTCTTAGGGACTATGGCTACACCTTC
CDR3 protein: CASSFSRLRDYGYTF

V gene: TRBV2
CDR3 length: 11
J gene: TRBJ2-7
D gene: .
clone size: .
CDR3 DNA: TGTGCCAGCAGTGAAATGGCGGAGCAGTACTTC
CDR3 protein: CASSEMAEQYF

V gene: TRBV7-9
CDR3 length: 14
J gene: TRBJ1-2
D gene: TRBD1
clone size: few
CDR3 DNA: TGTGCCAGCAGCCTCTACGACAGGGTGGAGGGCTACACCTTC
CDR3 protein: CASSLYDRVEGYTF

V gene: TRBV20-1
CDR3 length: 11
J gene: TRBJ2-7
D gene: .
clone size: .
CDR3 DNA: TGCAGGGCCCTCGGGGGTTACGAGCAGTACTTC
CDR3 protein: CRALGGYEQYF

V gene: TRBV9
CDR3 length: 16
J gene: TRBJ2-1
D gene: TRBD2
clone size: .
CDR3 DNA: TGTGCCAGCAGCTCAACGACTAGCGGGGGGGTTGGTGAGCAGTTCTTC
CDR3 protein: CASSSTTSGGVGEQFF

V gene: TRBV7-3
CDR3 length: 15
J gene: TRBJ2-6
D gene: .
clone size: .
CDR3 DNA: TGTGCCAGCAGCCACAGGGCAGCTGGGGCCAACGTCCTGACTTTC
CDR3 protein: CASSHRAAGANVLTF

V gene: TRBV6-4
CDR3 length: 14
J gene: TRBJ2-2
D gene: .
clone size: .
CDR3 DNA: TGTGCCAGCAGGGCACAGGGGACTTTCGGGGAGCTGTTTTTT
CDR3 protein: CASRAQGTFGELFF

V gene: TRBV6-5
CDR3 length: 16
J gene: TRBJ1-3
D gene: .
clone size: .
CDR3 DNA: TGTGCCAGCAGTTACTCAGGGGGGGCGTCTGGAAACACCATATATTTT
CDR3 protein: CASSYSGGASGNTIYF

V gene: TRBV9
CDR3 length: 15
J gene: TRBJ1-2
D gene: TRBD1
clone size: .
CDR3 DNA: TGTGCCAGCAGCGCCCCTCGGACAGGGGACTATGGCTACACCTTC
CDR3 protein: CASSAPRTGDYGYTF

V gene: TRBV9
CDR3 length: 19
J gene: TRBJ2-3
D gene: .
clone size: .
CDR3 DNA: TGTGCCAGCAGCGTTCCCAACACTGGCGGGGACCCTAGCACAGATACGCAGTATTTT
CDR3 protein: CASSVPNTGGDPSTDTQYF

V gene: TRBV5-1
CDR3 length: 16
J gene: TRBJ2-2
D gene: .
clone size: .
CDR3 DNA: TGCGCCAGCAGCTTAACAGGGAGAAGGAACACCGGGGAGCTGTTTTTT
CDR3 protein: CASSLTGRRNTGELFF

V gene: TRBV7-2
CDR3 length: 16
J gene: TRBJ2-1
D gene: .
clone size: .
CDR3 DNA: TGTGCCAGCAGCTTAGGGCGTGGGATATGGGACAATGAGCAGTTCTTC
CDR3 protein: CASSLGRGIWDNEQFF

V gene: TRBV13
CDR3 length: 15
J gene: TRBJ2-7
D gene: .
clone size: .
CDR3 DNA: TGTGCCAGCAGCCTACACGAATCTAGCTTCCACGAGCAGTACTTC
CDR3 protein: CASSLHESSFHEQYF

V gene: TRBV10-3
CDR3 length: 14
J gene: TRBJ2-7
D gene: TRBD1
clone size: .
CDR3 DNA: TGTGCCATCAGTGACCCGGGGACAGGGGACGAGCAGTACTTC
CDR3 protein: CAISDPGTGDEQYF

V gene: TRBV4-1
CDR3 length: 17
J gene: TRBJ2-7
D gene: .
clone size: .
CDR3 DNA: TGCGCCAGCAGCCAAGATCTGGTTACTGAACTACCCTACGAGCAGTACTTC
CDR3 protein: CASSQDLVTELPYEQYF

V gene: TRBV27
CDR3 length: 15
J gene: TRBJ1-1
D gene: .
clone size: .
CDR3 DNA: TGTGCCAGCAGTTTATCTCGCAGGGTGAACACTGAAGCTTTCTTT
CDR3 protein: CASSLSRRVNTEAFF

V gene: TRBV5-1
CDR3 length: 13
J gene: TRBJ1-1
D gene: .
clone size: .
CDR3 DNA: TGCGCCAGCAGCTTGGCCTCTGGGGCTGAAGCTTTCTTT
CDR3 protein: CASSLASGAEAFF

V gene: TRBV11-1
CDR3 length: 15
J gene: TRBJ2-5
D gene: TRBD1
clone size: .
CDR3 DNA: TGTGCCAGCAGCACAGGACAGGGGTTGAGGGAGACCCAGTACTTC
CDR3 protein: CASSTGQGLRETQYF

V gene: TRBV4-3
CDR3 length: 14
J gene: TRBJ2-7
D gene: .
clone size: .
CDR3 DNA: TGCGCCAGCAGCCCCTGGCTCAGCTCCTACGAGCAGTACTTC
CDR3 protein: CASSPWLSSYEQYF

V gene: TRBV28
CDR3 length: 19
J gene: TRBJ2-6
D gene: TRBD1
clone size: .
CDR3 DNA: TGTGCCAGCAAGGACAGGGCCCCGGAAGGGGCCTCTGGGGCCAACGTCCTGACTTTC
CDR3 protein: CASKDRAPEGASGANVLTF

V gene: TRBV7-2
CDR3 length: 15
J gene: TRBJ2-7
D gene: .
clone size: .
CDR3 DNA: TGTGCCAGCAGCCTAACCCTACAGGGCAGGTACGAGCAGTACTTC
CDR3 protein: CASSLTLQGRYEQYF

V gene: TRBV5-4
CDR3 length: 14
J gene: TRBJ1-2
D gene: TRBD1
clone size: .
CDR3 DNA: TGTGCCAGCAGCGGTGACAGGGCGGGCTATGGCTACACCTTC
CDR3 protein: CASSGDRAGYGYTF

V gene: TRBV4-3
CDR3 length: 16
J gene: TRBJ2-5
D gene: TRBD1
clone size: .
CDR3 DNA: TGCGCCAGCAGCAAAGTGGGACAGGGGGGGGAAGAGACCCAGTACTTC
CDR3 protein: CASSKVGQGGEETQYF

V gene: TRBV28
CDR3 length: 13
J gene: TRBJ2-7
D gene: .
clone size: .
CDR3 DNA: TGTGCCAGCAGTTTTAGACAGGACGACGAGCAGTACTTC
CDR3 protein: CASSFRQDDEQYF

V gene: TRBV19
CDR3 length: 15
J gene: TRBJ1-2
D gene: .
clone size: .
CDR3 DNA: TGTGCCAGTAGTATTCCCTCAGGGGCGCGCTATGGCTACACCTTC
CDR3 protein: CASSIPSGARYGYTF

V gene: TRBV5-1
CDR3 length: 14
J gene: TRBJ2-7
D gene: TRBD2
clone size: once
CDR3 DNA: TGCGCCAGCAGCTTGGGGACTAGCGGGAACGAGCAGTACTTC
CDR3 protein: CASSLGTSGNEQYF

V gene: TRBV7-3
CDR3 length: 14
J gene: TRBJ2-3
D gene: .
clone size: .
CDR3 DNA: TGTGCCAGCAGCTTAACGCAGGCCTACCATACGCAGTATTTT
CDR3 protein: CASSLTQAYHTQYF